The T cell receptor beta chain described here comes from a study of cytomegalovirus exposure and HLA in healthy donors. Points from the study as a whole: The study listed under 200 cytomegalovirus-associated TCR beta chains. For most TCR sequences rarity was the rule, although some public TCRs occurred in many donors. Specific recognition of CMV antigens was confirmed in vitro for three chains (all CMV-associated).

Among the 120 or so subjects of the validation cohort, separate from the approximately 670-subject first cohort, were the donors. With regard to this clone: Its antigen remains unknown.

Germline V CDR1 and CDR2: SEHNR, FQNEAQ (reference sequence). This CDR3 spans 18 amino acids. Germline trimming cut 4 bases from V and 3 bases from J; bases unmatched to any gene: 16. Data came from immunoSEQ multiplex PCR; TCRdb stores just in-frame clones and leaves some out. Here the sample spans more than 200,000 clones, 90% being singletons. Sequenced material: PBMCs. This clonotype originated in a young woman in good health and CMV-seronegative. This sequence joins TRBV7-9 and TRBJ2-3; TRBD2 aligns across 7 bases. The CDR3 loop reads CASSSDLDTRGLTDTQYF. CDR3 bases: TGTGCCAGCAGCTCAGACTTAGATACGCGGGGGTTAACAGATACGCAGTATTTT.